Below are 30 T cell receptor beta chains sequenced from a single sample in a study of blood T cell repertoires in COVID-19. This table comes from immunoSEQ multiplex PCR, and its TCRdb copy is limited to in-frame clones, with some not included. The sample has about 50,000 clones, 85% to 90% seen once. The sample was peripheral blood. The source is a human donor in a cohort sampled during active COVID-19.

The V gene is TRBV7-2, the J gene TRBJ2-1; the match to TRBD1 covers 8 bases. V was pared by 3 bases and J by 6 bases, with 1 base of the junction left unmatched. The germline V gene encodes CDR1 SGHTA and CDR2 FQGNSA. CDR3 length: 13 amino acids. CDR3 in amino acids: CASSLDRVNEQFF. The CDR3 DNA is TGTGCCAGCAGCTTGGACAGGGTCAATGAGCAGTTCTTC.

The CDR3 DNA sequence: TGTGCCAGCTCACCAGGGACACCCTCTCGCGCAGATACGCAGTATTTT. This codes for CASSPGTPSRADTQYF. This chain uses TRBV18 with TRBJ2-3; tentative D call: TRBD1 (6 bases). V gave up 2 bases and J gave up 4 bases, with 16 bases separating them. From germline, CDR1 is KGHSH and CDR2 LQKENI. The CDR3 is 16 residues long.

The V call is TRBV7-3, the J call TRBJ2-3; D may be TRBD2 (6 bases). Germline values: CDR1 SGHTA, CDR2 FQGTGA. CDR3 length: 14 residues. Trimming removed 5 bases at V and 3 bases at J, with 12 bases between. CDR3 loop: CASSGPGGTDTQYF. CDR3 nucleotide sequence: TGTGCCAGCAGCGGACCTGGGGGGACAGATACGCAGTATTTT.

V is TRBV19 and J is TRBJ2-3; perhaps TRBD1 as D (6 bases). Between the trimmed V and J ends, which lost 8 bases and 0 bases, there was a span of 12 bases. The CDR3 has 14 amino acids. Germline values: CDR1 LNHDA, CDR2 SQIVND (reference sequence). The CDR3 loop reads CASRKQGSTDTQYF. Here the CDR3 DNA reads TGTGCCAGTCGCAAACAGGGAAGCACAGATACGCAGTATTTT.

This rearrangement joins TRBV29-1 to TRBJ1-1, with TRBD1 matching over 8 bases. This CDR3 has 13 residues. Germline trimming cut 8 bases from V and 1 base from J; bases unmatched to any gene: 6. The germline V gene has CDR1 SQVTM and CDR2 ANQGSEA. The CDR3 DNA is TGCAGCACCACCGGGACAGGGAACACTGAAGCTTTCTTT. It encodes CSTTGTGNTEAFF.

The chain has TRBV9 and TRBJ2-1; 9 bases match TRBD2. V shed 1 base, J shed 4 bases, and the junction held 3 bases outside the gene matches. Germline lookup yields CDR1 SGDLS and CDR2 YYNGEE. The CDR3 totals 15 residues. The chain's CDR3 is CASSVRLADYNEQFF. The CDR3 DNA reads as TGTGCCAGCAGCGTAAGACTAGCGGATTACAATGAGCAGTTCTTC.

The rearrangement links TRBV13 to TRBJ1-2, with unresolved D. Germline lookup yields CDR1 PRHDT and CDR2 FYEKMQ (reference sequence). Trimming removed 1 base from V and 4 bases from J, with 13 bases in between. The CDR3 runs 15 residues. The DNA for the CDR3 is TGTGCCAGCAGCTTAGAGTCTCCGGGTGGCTATGGCTACACCTTC. Its protein product is CASSLESPGGYGYTF.

The V gene is TRBV5-4, the J gene TRBJ2-1, with D maybe TRBD2 (6 bases). Trimming cost V 4 bases and J 1 base, with 12 bases left between them. The germline V gene has CDR1 SGHNT and CDR2 YYREEE (reference sequence). The CDR3 runs to 15 residues. The CDR3 is CASSLGGGSYNEQFF. In DNA form, the CDR3 reads TGTGCCAGCAGCCTAGGTGGGGGGTCCTACAATGAGCAGTTCTTC.

This rearrangement joins TRBV18 to TRBJ1-1; a weak D match, TRBD1 (6 bases). This CDR3 comprises 16 residues. The V gene's germline CDR1 is KGHSH and CDR2 LQKENI. The germline V and J ends were trimmed by 4 bases and 0 bases, with 15 bases remaining between them. DNA for the CDR3: TGTGCCAGCTCACAACGGGACACGGTTATGAACACTGAAGCTTTCTTT. As protein: CASSQRDTVMNTEAFF.

The chain uses TRBV5-5 and TRBJ2-7; 7 nucleotides line up with TRBD2. Trimming cost V 6 bases and J 5 bases; bases outside gene matches: 17. CDR1 is SGHKS and CDR2 is YYEKEE in the germline V gene (reference sequence). CDR3 length: 16 residues. The CDR3 here is CASTHPSGRVPNEQYV. Written as DNA, the CDR3 is TGTGCCAGCACCCACCCTTCGGGGAGGGTCCCCAACGAGCAGTACGTC.

The chain carries TRBV29-1 and TRBJ2-1; possibly TRBD1 for D (6 bases). The CDR3 consists of 13 residues. V dropped 7 bases and J dropped 8 bases, with 18 bases sitting between them. Germline V gene lookup returns CDR1 SQVTM and CDR2 ANQGSEA. The CDR3 sequence: CSATRDNGDEQFF. The CDR3 DNA follows: TGCAGCGCCACCCGGGACAATGGCGATGAGCAGTTCTTC.

The chain couples TRBV5-6 to TRBJ1-1, with D maybe TRBD1 (5 bases). V was shortened by 0 bases and J by 4 bases, with 13 bases between the two germline ends. CDR1 is SGHDT, CDR2 YYEEEE, per germline. The CDR3 totals 15 residues. CDR3 DNA sequence: TGTGCCAGCAGCTTGGATGCAGGGTCCCCCACTGAAGCTTTCTTT. Protein sequence: CASSLDAGSPTEAFF.

This clone is a singleton in its sample. The rearrangement uses TRBV27 and TRBJ1-2; maybe TRBD1 (6 bases). Germline loops: CDR1 MNHEY, CDR2 SMNVEV (reference sequence). V lost 5 bases, J lost 12 bases, and 16 bases lay in between. The CDR3 consists of 12 residues. The CDR3 DNA sequence: TGTGCCAGCAGTCCCCGGGGGGGCCGGAACACCTTC. Amino acid sequence: CASSPRGGRNTF.

V is TRBV5-1 and J is TRBJ1-5; tentative D call: TRBD1 (5 bases). Germline CDR1 is SGHRS and CDR2 is YFSETQ. V was shortened by 3 bases and J by 8 bases, with 18 bases between the two germline ends. The CDR3 runs to 15 residues. In nucleotides, the CDR3 is TGCGCCAGCAGCTGGGGTTCAGGGCCCAGCGAGCCCCAGCATTTT. This encodes CASSWGSGPSEPQHF.

There are a few counts of this clone. The rearrangement joins TRBV3-1 (or the pseudogene TRBV3-2) to TRBJ1-5; TRBD1 might be the D (5 bases). Germline V gene data show CDR1 as LGHDT and CDR2 as YNNKEL (reference sequence). Trimming took off 4 bases at V and 0 bases at J, with 16 bases between the two ends. CDR3 length equals 17 residues. The CDR3 sequence: CASSRTGGMYSNQPQHF. The CDR3 nucleotides are TGTGCCAGCAGCCGGACGGGGGGTATGTATAGCAATCAGCCCCAGCATTTT.

The chain joins TRBV7-2 to TRBJ2-2; D unclear. V shed 1 base and J shed 1 base, with 7 bases lying between them. The CDR3 has 15 amino acids. Germline CDR1 is SGHTA and CDR2 is FQGNSA. CDR3 DNA: TGTGCCAGCAGCTTAGGTTCAGGGAACACCGGGGAGCTGTTTTTT. It yields the protein CASSLGSGNTGELFF.

The chain is built from TRBV19 and TRBJ1-2; the D gene is possibly TRBD1 (6 bases). The CDR3 extends over 12 amino acids. Germline CDR1 reads LNHDA; CDR2 reads SQIVND (reference sequence). V was shortened by 4 bases and J by 6 bases, with 9 bases between the two germline ends. CDR3 bases: TGTGCCAGTAGTAGGCAGGGGAATGGCTACACCTTC. This translates into CASSRQGNGYTF.

The chain carries TRBV4-1 and TRBJ2-1; 9 positions agree with TRBD2. V shed 1 base and J 4 bases; nucleotides not matched to a gene: 14. Germline V gene data show CDR1 as MGHRA and CDR2 as YSYEKL. The CDR3 spans 19 residues. As DNA, the CDR3 is TGCGCCAGCAGCCAAGGGGAAGCGGGGGGTACCCGACCATACAATGAGCAGTTCTTC. It specifies CASSQGEAGGTRPYNEQFF.

This rearrangement joins TRBV28 to TRBJ1-6; possibly TRBD1 for D (5 bases). V lost 7 bases, J lost 6 bases, and 16 bases lay in between. Germline lookup yields CDR1 MDHEN and CDR2 SYDVKM. This CDR3 is 15 amino acids long. Here the CDR3 DNA reads TGTGCCAGCACGGGTGGTGGACAATTTAATTCACCCCTCCACTTT. It encodes CASTGGGQFNSPLHF.

The chain employs TRBV6-2 or TRBV6-3 and TRBJ2-3, with TRBD1 matching over 7 bases. Germline V gives CDR1 MNHEY, CDR2 SVGEGT. This CDR3 contains 16 residues. After removal of 5 bases from V and 0 bases from J, the junction contained 8 bases not matched to a gene. CDR3 DNA sequence: TGTGCCAGCAGTGGGACGACAGGGCTGAGCACAGATACGCAGTATTTT. Its protein is CASSGTTGLSTDTQYF.

This rearrangement joins TRBV13 to TRBJ2-3; 13 bases are shared with TRBD2. CDR3 length: 16 residues. V lost 5 bases, J lost 7 bases, and 9 bases stayed unmatched. The germline V gene has CDR1 PRHDT and CDR2 FYEKMQ (reference sequence). CDR3 nucleotides: TGTGCCAGCAGCCCCCGGACTAGCGGGAGAGGAAATACGCAGTATTTT. Its protein is CASSPRTSGRGNTQYF.

The chain combines TRBV14 with TRBJ1-2; no clear D. Trimming stripped 0 bases from V and 4 bases from J, with 9 bases between. This CDR3 has 14 residues. Looked up from germline, CDR1 is SGHDN and CDR2 is FVKESK. In nucleotides, the CDR3 is TGTGCCAGCAGCCAAGAATATATCGGCTATGGCTACACCTTC. Residues: CASSQEYIGYGYTF.

The chain links TRBV3-1 (or the pseudogene TRBV3-2) to TRBJ1-5; weak D call: TRBD1 (6 bases). The ends were cut back, 6 bases at V and 1 base at J, with 13 bases in the middle. The CDR3 is 15 amino acids. Looked up from germline, CDR1 is LGHDT and CDR2 is YNNKEL (reference sequence). CDR3 sequence (DNA): TGTGCCAGCAGTCATGACAGGTCAAGCAATCAGCCCCAGCATTTT. Protein sequence: CASSHDRSSNQPQHF.

The chain couples TRBV11-2 to TRBJ2-3; TRBD1 agrees at 10 bases. This CDR3 spans 15 amino acids. Germline V gene sequence: CDR1 SGHAT, CDR2 FQNNGV. With 5 bases clipped from V and 5 bases from J, the junction kept 7 bases outside the gene matches. CDR3 amino acids: CASSARQGAEDTQYF. The CDR3 DNA reads as TGTGCCAGCAGCGCGCGACAGGGGGCTGAAGATACGCAGTATTTT. Filled out from reference TRBV11-2 and TRBJ2-3, the complete variable domain reads EAGVAQSPRYKIIEKRQSVAFWCNPISGHATLYWYQQILGQGPKLLIQFQNNGVVDDSQLPKDRFSAERLKGVDSTLKIQPAKLEDSAVYLCASSARQGAEDTQYFGPGTRLTVL.

CDR3 protein: CASSLMVGQSYNEQFF. CDR3 nucleotide sequence: TGTGCCAGCAGCTTAATGGTGGGACAGAGCTACAATGAGCAGTTCTTC. The rearrangement uses TRBV7-9 and TRBJ2-1; 7 bases line up with TRBD1. Trimming at V came to 2 bases and at J to 3 bases, leaving 7 bases not matched to a gene. In germline, CDR1 is SEHNR, CDR2 FQNEAQ (reference sequence). This CDR3 has 16 residues.

The chain couples TRBV19 to TRBJ1-6; 10 bases are a match to TRBD1. V was clipped by 5 bases and J by 9 bases; unmatched bases: 7. The CDR3 loop spans 15 amino acids. Looked up from germline, CDR1 is LNHDA and CDR2 is SQIVND (reference sequence). The CDR3 loop is CASSERDRGLSPLHF. The CDR3 region has the DNA TGTGCCAGTAGTGAACGAGACAGGGGGCTTTCACCCCTCCACTTT.

The rearrangement joins TRBV6-5 to TRBJ1-5; TRBD1 might be the D (5 bases). Deletions cut 8 bases from V and 0 bases from J, with 8 bases between. Germline V lookup: CDR1 MNHEY, CDR2 SVGAGI. The CDR3 runs 13 residues. CDR3 residues: CASSDNSNQPQHF. The CDR3 DNA is TGTGCCAGCTCGGACAATAGCAATCAGCCCCAGCATTTT.

The V and J genes are TRBV4-3 and TRBJ2-3; D perhaps matches TRBD2 (6 bases). Deletions cut 2 bases from V and 3 bases from J, with 24 bases between. CDR1 LGHNA and CDR2 YSLEER come from the germline V gene. This CDR3 comprises 19 residues. The CDR3 DNA reads TGCGCCAGCAGCCAAAAAGCTAGGAGCGGGTCGCGAGGAACAGATACGCAGTATTTT. Translated: CASSQKARSGSRGTDTQYF.

V is TRBV6-1 and J is TRBJ1-1, with a weak D call TRBD1 (6 bases). Germline V gene lookup returns CDR1 MNHNS and CDR2 SASEGT. V lost 3 bases to trimming and J lost 0 bases, with 11 bases between them. The CDR3 has 15 amino acids. CDR3 in amino acids: CASSDRGGVNTEAFF. CDR3 DNA sequence: TGTGCCAGCAGTGACAGGGGAGGGGTGAACACTGAAGCTTTCTTT.

The rearrangement links TRBV5-1 to TRBJ2-6; tentative D call: TRBD1 (6 bases). The CDR3 has 17 amino acids. The V end was cut by 4 bases, the J end by 0 bases, with 14 bases between. CDR1 and CDR2 from the germline V gene are SGHRS and YFSETQ. The CDR3 DNA follows: TGCGCCAGCAGCGCCCGACAGGTCAACTCTGGGGCCAACGTCCTGACTTTC. Translation: CASSARQVNSGANVLTF.